One sample yielded the 26 T cell receptor beta chains listed below, sequenced in a study of blood T cell repertoires in COVID-19. Data came from immunoSEQ multiplex PCR; TCRdb stores just in-frame clones and leaves some out. The table has some 180,000 clones, about 86% seen once; the top ten hold around 20%. Sequenced sample: peripheral blood. These receptors came from a man in his 70s with active or convalescent COVID-19.

The J gene is TRBJ2-3, the V gene TRBV7-2; 12 bases map to TRBD2. V trimming: 5 bases; J trimming: 8 bases; junction bases outside the gene matches: 17. CDR1 SGHTA and CDR2 FQGNSA come from the germline V gene. CDR3 length: 18 amino acids. The CDR3 here is CASSPRTSGALPSGTQYF. Written as DNA, the CDR3 is TGTGCCAGCAGCCCCAGGACTAGCGGGGCCCTACCCAGTGGTACGCAGTATTTT.

The chain has TRBV6-2 or TRBV6-3 and TRBJ1-2, with D perhaps matching TRBD1 (6 bases). Germline assignment: CDR1 MNHEY and CDR2 SVGEGT. The V end was cut by 3 bases, the J end by 7 bases, with 12 bases between. This CDR3 has 13 amino acids. CDR3 sequence: CASSYGQGFGYTF. CDR3 coding DNA: TGTGCCAGCAGTTATGGGCAGGGGTTTGGCTACACCTTC.

J is TRBJ2-1 and V is TRBV11-2, with D tentatively TRBD2 (6 bases). CDR1 is SGHAT and CDR2 is FQNNGV in the germline V gene. Trimming left V 0 bases short and J 2 bases short, with 8 bases between. This CDR3 has 15 residues. CDR3 nucleotides: TGTGCCAGCAGCTTAGACAGGGAGGCCTACAATGAGCAGTTCTTC. Its translation is CASSLDREAYNEQFF.

The rearrangement joins TRBV18 to TRBJ2-1, with TRBD2 matching 7 bases. The CDR3 contains 18 residues. V shed 1 base, J shed 4 bases, and the junction held 13 bases outside the gene matches. Germline V gene sequence: CDR1 KGHSH, CDR2 LQKENI. The CDR3 nucleotides are TGTGCCAGCTCACCACTAGCCCAGGTACTAGCGTCTTACAATGAGCAGTTCTTC. It translates to CASSPLAQVLASYNEQFF.

This clone was seen only a few times. This rearrangement joins TRBV3-1 (or the pseudogene TRBV3-2) to TRBJ1-1; no clear D. Germline-derived CDR1 and CDR2 are LGHDT and YNNKEL (reference sequence). Trimming took 6 bases from V and 3 from J, leaving 8 bases between them. The CDR3 is 12 amino acids. The CDR3 coding sequence is TGTGCCAGCAGACGTACGGACACTGAAGCTTTCTTT. Protein sequence: CASRRTDTEAFF.

This chain joins TRBV9 and TRBJ2-1, with 10 bases matching TRBD1. The CDR3 has 16 amino acids. The junction had 8 bases not matched to a gene; V was cut back by 1 base and J by 7 bases. The germline CDR1 and CDR2 sequences are SGDLS and YYNGEE. CDR3 bases: TGTGCCAGCAGCGTAAGTGGGACAGGGGTTTTTAATGAGCAGTTCTTC. Residues: CASSVSGTGVFNEQFF.

The rearrangement uses TRBV18 and TRBJ1-2; D is uncertain. Trimming shortened V by 2 bases and J by 8 bases, and 12 bases separated the two germline ends. From germline, CDR1 is KGHSH and CDR2 LQKENI. The CDR3 covers 13 residues. The CDR3 bases are TGTGCCAGCTCACCAATGGGAGTTCAGGGCTACACCTTC. It is translated as CASSPMGVQGYTF.

The V call is TRBV5-1, the J call TRBJ2-2; TRBD2 aligns across 12 bases. Germline values: CDR1 SGHRS, CDR2 YFSETQ. The CDR3 covers 18 residues. V trimming: 0 bases; J trimming: 5 bases; junction bases outside the gene matches: 8. CDR3 loop: CASSLALLAGGWTGELFF. CDR3 DNA sequence: TGCGCCAGCAGCTTGGCGCTGCTAGCGGGAGGGTGGACCGGGGAGCTGTTTTTT.

The chain employs TRBV27 and TRBJ1-2; D is unresolved. The V gene lost 5 bases and the J gene lost 4 bases, with 20 bases spanning the gap. In germline, CDR1 is MNHEY, CDR2 SMNVEV (reference sequence). The CDR3 is made up of 16 amino acids. Written as DNA, the CDR3 is TGTGCCAGCAGTCCCACCTTGAACCGGCGAGGCTATGGCTACACCTTC. Translating it yields CASSPTLNRRGYGYTF.

V gene TRBV7-9 combines with J gene TRBJ1-1, with D possibly being TRBD1 (6 bases). The germline gives CDR1 SEHNR, CDR2 FQNEAQ (reference sequence). The CDR3 is 13 amino acids. Trimming stripped 4 bases from V and 4 bases from J, with 10 bases between. As DNA, the CDR3 is TGTGCCAGCAGCTCCCAGGGGAGCACTGAAGCTTTCTTT. Translating it yields CASSSQGSTEAFF.

The rearrangement uses TRBV5-1 and TRBJ1-4; TRBD1 matches at 7 bases. Germline CDR1 SGHRS, CDR2 YFSETQ. This CDR3 has 16 amino acids. With 3 bases clipped from V and 5 bases from J, the junction kept 10 bases outside the gene matches. CDR3 nucleotides: TGCGCCAGCAGCTATAACGCGGGACAGCGAAATGAAAAACTGTTTTTT. This translates into CASSYNAGQRNEKLFF.

The chain is built from TRBV28 and TRBJ1-1; TRBD1 agrees at 7 bases. CDR1 and CDR2 from the germline V gene are MDHEN and SYDVKM. The J segment lost 7 bases and the V segment lost 6 bases, leaving 11 bases of the junction unmatched. This CDR3 has 14 amino acids. CDR3 bases: TGTGCCAGCAGACACCTCGGGACAGTTGGTGAAGCTTTCTTT. Its protein is CASRHLGTVGEAFF.

This chain joins TRBV7-2 and TRBJ2-5, with a possible D match to TRBD1 (5 bases). Looked up from germline, CDR1 is SGHTA and CDR2 is FQGNSA. Trimming cost V 7 bases and J 4 bases, with 10 bases left between them. The CDR3 is 12 amino acids. The CDR3 loop reads CASTWGRETQYF. The DNA of the CDR3 is TGTGCCAGCACCTGGGGCAGAGAGACCCAGTACTTC.

V and J are TRBV19 and TRBJ1-3; TRBD1 might be the D (6 bases). This CDR3 has 14 amino acids. Trimming took off 5 bases at V and 7 bases at J, with 15 bases between the two ends. The germline V gene encodes CDR1 LNHDA and CDR2 SQIVND (reference sequence). CDR3: CASSVGTYGNTIYF. The DNA for the CDR3 is TGTGCCAGTAGTGTCGGGACATATGGGAACACCATATATTTT.

This chain uses TRBV7-2 with TRBJ1-1; TRBD1 matches at 9 bases. Germline lookup yields CDR1 SGHTA and CDR2 FQGNSA. The junction had 12 bases not matched to a gene; V was cut back by 5 bases and J by 5 bases. The CDR3 length is 16 residues. The CDR3 region has the DNA TGTGCCAGCAGCCCCACACAGGGGGCTGATATGACTGAAGCTTTCTTT. Translation gives CASSPTQGADMTEAFF.

This chain links TRBV9 with TRBJ1-1; TRBD1 is a possible D gene (6 bases). The CDR3 is made up of 15 amino acids. Trimming removed 3 bases from V and 1 base from J, with 13 bases in between. Germline loops: CDR1 SGDLS, CDR2 YYNGEE. The CDR3 protein is CASSAAGTRNTEAFF. The CDR3, as DNA: TGTGCCAGCAGCGCGGCCGGGACAAGGAACACTGAAGCTTTCTTT.

The V and J genes are TRBV7-9 and TRBJ2-2; D may be TRBD1 (6 bases). CDR1 and CDR2 from the germline V gene are SEHNR and FQNEAQ (reference sequence). The CDR3 totals 18 residues. Trimming cost V 3 bases and J 6 bases, with 23 bases left between them. The chain's CDR3 is CASSFPKQTGRNPGELFF. The DNA of the CDR3 is TGTGCCAGCAGCTTCCCGAAGCAGACAGGACGAAATCCCGGGGAGCTGTTTTTT.

The chain links TRBV24-1 to TRBJ2-7, with 11 bases identical to TRBD2. CDR1 is KGHDR and CDR2 is SFDVKD in the germline V gene. The CDR3 totals 15 residues. The trim removed 3 bases at V and 2 bases at J, leaving 2 bases unmatched. The DNA for the CDR3 is TGTGCCACCAGTGATGGACTAGCGGGTACCTACGAGCAGTACTTC. It specifies CATSDGLAGTYEQYF.

This chain joins TRBV4-3 and TRBJ1-2; 9 positions agree with TRBD1. The CDR3 has 14 residues. Germline values: CDR1 LGHNA, CDR2 YSLEER. V was pared by 3 bases and J by 7 bases, with 6 bases of the junction left unmatched. The CDR3, as DNA: TGCGCCAGCAGCCAGGACAGGGGACGCGCTGGCTACACCTTC. Encoded protein: CASSQDRGRAGYTF.

The CDR3 loop reads CATSDGGQGGEKLFF. The CDR3 DNA reads as TGTGCCACCAGTGATGGGGGACAGGGTGGTGAAAAACTGTTTTTT. The chain links TRBV24-1 to TRBJ1-4, with TRBD1 matching over 9 bases. After removal of 3 bases from V and 7 bases from J, the junction contained 5 bases not matched to a gene. The V gene's germline CDR1 is KGHDR and CDR2 SFDVKD. This CDR3 comprises 15 residues.

This chain joins TRBV24-1 and TRBJ2-5; TRBD1 aligns across 9 bases. The V segment lost 4 bases and the J segment 5 bases; nucleotides outside the gene matches: 10. This CDR3 has 16 amino acids. Germline loops: CDR1 KGHDR, CDR2 SFDVKD. CDR3 bases: TGTGCCACCAGTGACCCCGGGACAGGGATATCTGAGACCCAGTACTTC. As protein: CATSDPGTGISETQYF.

This chain connects TRBV9 to TRBJ1-4, with D possibly matching TRBD1 (6 bases). Trimming removed 4 bases at V and 3 bases at J, with 13 bases between. The germline CDR1 and CDR2 sequences are SGDLS and YYNGEE. The CDR3 has 15 amino acids. CDR3 DNA: TGTGCCAGCAGCACAGGGTTGGGAGCTAATGAAAAACTGTTTTTT. The encoded protein is CASSTGLGANEKLFF.

The chain has TRBV9 and TRBJ1-3; perhaps TRBD1 as D (5 bases). The germline V gene encodes CDR1 SGDLS and CDR2 YYNGEE. The CDR3 totals 15 residues. The V end was cut by 6 bases, the J end by 7 bases, with 20 bases between. The CDR3 is CASNPSGGSFNTIYF. The CDR3 DNA reads as TGTGCCAGCAACCCCTCGGGGGGGAGTTTCAACACCATATATTTT.

This clone occurred once. This chain's CDR3 is CASSYRQGGYTEAFF. CDR3 DNA: TGTGCCAGCAGTTACAGACAGGGTGGGTACACTGAAGCTTTCTTT. The chain joins TRBV28 to TRBJ1-1; 7 nucleotides line up with TRBD1. Germline CDR1 reads MDHEN; CDR2 reads SYDVKM. The CDR3 sequence is 15 residues long. With V trimmed by 4 bases and J by 3 bases, 8 bases remained unmatched.

This chain connects TRBV7-2 to TRBJ1-2; possibly TRBD1 for D (5 bases). CDR3 size: 14 residues. Trimming removed 1 base from V and 0 bases from J, with 6 bases in between. Germline CDR1 and CDR2: SGHTA and FQGNSA. CDR3 nucleotides: TGTGCCAGCAGCTTAGAGGGGACTAACTATGGCTACACCTTC. Encoded protein: CASSLEGTNYGYTF.

This sequence joins TRBV7-8 and TRBJ1-1; D is perhaps TRBD1 (6 bases). Looked up from germline, CDR1 is SGHVS and CDR2 is FQNEAQ. CDR3 length equals 14 residues. V dropped 5 bases and J dropped 1 base, with 11 bases sitting between them. The CDR3 loop reads CASSPLQGNTEAFF. CDR3 nucleotides: TGTGCCAGCAGCCCGCTACAGGGGAACACTGAAGCTTTCTTT. The full variable domain, in which reference TRBV7-8 and TRBJ1-1 provide the parts outside the CDR3, is GAGVSQSPRYKVAKRGQDVALRCDPISGHVSLFWYQQALGQGPEFLTYFQNEAQLDKSGLPSDRFFAERPEGSVSTLKIQRTQQEDSAVYLCASSPLQGNTEAFFGQGTRLTVV.